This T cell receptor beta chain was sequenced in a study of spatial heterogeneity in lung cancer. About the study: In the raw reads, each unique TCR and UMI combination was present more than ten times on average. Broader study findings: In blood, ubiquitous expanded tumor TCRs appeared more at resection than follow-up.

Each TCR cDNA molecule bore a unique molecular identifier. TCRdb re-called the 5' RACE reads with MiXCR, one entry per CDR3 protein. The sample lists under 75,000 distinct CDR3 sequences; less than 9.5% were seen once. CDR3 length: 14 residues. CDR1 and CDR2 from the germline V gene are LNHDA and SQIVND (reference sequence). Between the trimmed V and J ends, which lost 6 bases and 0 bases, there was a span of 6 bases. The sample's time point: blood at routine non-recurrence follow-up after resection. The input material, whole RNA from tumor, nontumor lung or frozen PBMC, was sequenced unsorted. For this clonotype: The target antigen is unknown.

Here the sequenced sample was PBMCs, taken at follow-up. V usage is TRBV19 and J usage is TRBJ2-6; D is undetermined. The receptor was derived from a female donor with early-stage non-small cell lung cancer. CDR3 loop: CASRQSSGANVLTF. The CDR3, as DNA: TGTGCCAGTAGACAGAGCTCTGGGGCCAACGTCCTGACTTTC.